The following is a TCR beta chain sequence with its context. V was pared by 4 bases and J by 3 bases, with 7 bases of the junction left unmatched. This CDR3 contains 16 residues. CDR1 and CDR2 from the germline V gene are SGHRS and YFSETQ. How the authors handled the data: Estimates of nucleated cell counts were drawn from the amplification of reference gene primers. Repertoires were generated with immunoSEQ multiplex PCR, while TCRdb's copy carries only in-frame clones and drops some. That table supplies the V and J calls and clone size; D and trimming were determined from the DNA. The repertoire consists of around 70,000 clones, with 80% to 90% occurring once and the leading ten covering 29%. This sample was taken from a study of blood T cell repertoires in COVID-19. Overall study context: COVID-19 samples from acute and convalescent phases originated in the United States, Italy and Spain.

This sequence originates from a woman of 80 years or more with active or convalescent COVID-19. V and J are TRBV5-1 and TRBJ2-3; 11 bases line up with TRBD2. The material sequenced was peripheral blood. The CDR3, as DNA: TGCGCCAGCAGCCAGGAACTAGCGGGGGCAACAGATACGCAGTATTTT. Translation gives CASSQELAGATDTQYF.